These 21 T cell receptor beta chains were all obtained from the same sample, sequenced in a study of T cells after somatic rescue of genetic block. The method was immunoSEQ multiplex PCR; TCRdb's version includes in-frame clones alone and lacks a portion of them. There are tens of thousands of clones in the sample; about 92% occur only once, and approximately 3% lies in the top ten. Sequencing input: peripheral blood mononuclear cells (PBMCs). These receptors were obtained from a middle-aged man.

J is TRBJ2-3 and V is TRBV14; the D gene is possibly TRBD2 (5 bases). Trimming took 4 bases from V and 4 from J, leaving 15 bases between them. Germline loops: CDR1 SGHDN, CDR2 FVKESK. This CDR3 has 15 residues. Here the CDR3 reads CASSPLERGSDTQYF. The CDR3 coding sequence is TGTGCCAGCAGCCCCCTGGAGAGAGGGTCAGATACGCAGTATTTT.

The chain employs TRBV7-2 and TRBJ2-4; TRBD2 matches 16 bases. The germline gives CDR1 SGHTA, CDR2 FQGNSA. This CDR3 is built from 18 residues. V shed 5 bases and J 2 bases; nucleotides not matched to a gene: 6. CDR3 region: CASSHPGLAGGTKNIQYF. CDR3 in DNA: TGTGCCAGCAGCCATCCGGGACTAGCGGGAGGGACCAAAAACATTCAGTACTTC.

This chain connects TRBV28 to TRBJ2-7, with 8 nucleotides matching TRBD2. Germline V CDR1 and CDR2: MDHEN, SYDVKM. The CDR3 covers 17 residues. V dropped 7 bases and J dropped 5; count of bases not matched to a gene: 19. The CDR3 nucleotides read TGTGCCAGCAATATTTATGGCGGGAGGTTTTCCCCCGACGAGCAGTACTTC. It yields the protein CASNIYGGRFSPDEQYF.

This chain joins TRBV2 and TRBJ2-4; D gene ambiguous. The CDR3 covers 16 residues. Germline lookup yields CDR1 SNHLY and CDR2 FYNNEI. V dropped 4 bases and J dropped 0 bases, with 13 bases sitting between them. The CDR3 sequence is CASSGSGSVAKNIQYF. As DNA, the CDR3 is TGTGCCAGCAGTGGCTCCGGGTCTGTAGCCAAAAACATTCAGTACTTC.

In DNA, the CDR3 is TGCGCCAGCAGGAGGGACAGGGATTACGAAAAACTGTTTTTT. Protein: CASRRDRDYEKLFF. The chain carries TRBV4-3 and TRBJ1-4; 9 bases agree with TRBD1. V was pared by 6 bases and J by 8 bases, with 7 bases of the junction left unmatched. Per germline, CDR1 LGHNA and CDR2 YSLEER. The CDR3 spans 14 residues.

This CDR3 reads CAISEWQGAAYEQYF. The CDR3 bases are TGTGCCATCAGTGAATGGCAGGGGGCGGCCTACGAGCAGTACTTC. This chain connects TRBV10-3 to TRBJ2-7; TRBD1 agrees at 8 bases. CDR1 is ENHRY and CDR2 is SYGVKD in the germline V gene. Unmatched junction bases numbered 6, after V lost 3 bases and J lost 2 bases. The CDR3 contains 15 residues.

This clone was observed a few times. The chain recombines TRBV7-9 with TRBJ1-1, with 8 bases aligning to TRBD1. Losses at the gene ends were 1 base for V and 3 bases for J; bases not matched to a gene: 7. The CDR3 sequence is 16 residues long. The V gene's germline CDR1 is SEHNR and CDR2 FQNEAQ (reference sequence). The CDR3 region has the DNA TGTGCCAGCAGCTTAGAGGCAGGGGGCGAGGACACTGAAGCTTTCTTT. Its translation: CASSLEAGGEDTEAFF.

The genes are TRBV6-5 and TRBJ1-2; D possibly corresponds to TRBD1 (5 bases). Germline V gene data show CDR1 as MNHEY and CDR2 as SVGAGI. Trimming shortened V by 2 bases and J by 5 bases, and 9 bases separated the two germline ends. This CDR3 is 13 amino acids long. The DNA for the CDR3 is TGTGCCAGCAGTTACGGGACCTCATATGGCTACACCTTC. Protein product: CASSYGTSYGYTF.

This clone was detected only once. The rearrangement uses TRBV5-1 and TRBJ2-1; TRBD2 aligns across 8 bases. Germline V gives CDR1 SGHRS, CDR2 YFSETQ. The CDR3 has 11 amino acids. V shed 3 bases, J shed 15 bases, and the junction held 5 bases outside the gene matches. The CDR3 is CASSWGLVPFF. The CDR3 DNA is TGCGCCAGCAGCTGGGGACTAGTGCCGTTCTTC.

The chain carries TRBV6-1 and TRBJ2-2, with 7 bases identical to TRBD2. CDR1 MNHNS and CDR2 SASEGT come from the germline V gene. Trimming took 10 bases from V and 2 from J; bases not matched to a gene: 10. There are 15 residues in the CDR3. The CDR3 bases are TGTGCCACCCTCCTATCTAGCGGCAACACCGGGGAGCTGTTTTTT. It translates to CATLLSSGNTGELFF.

The V gene is TRBV4-3, the J gene TRBJ2-2; 9 positions agree with TRBD1. J lost 4 bases, V lost 3 bases, and 3 bases had no gene match. The CDR3 spans 15 residues. Germline CDR1 reads LGHNA; CDR2 reads YSLEER. CDR3 DNA sequence: TGCGCCAGCAGCCAGGGGACAGGGCCCACCGGGGAGCTGTTTTTT. As protein: CASSQGTGPTGELFF.

The J gene is TRBJ2-5, the V gene TRBV27; the match to TRBD2 covers 7 bases. Germline trimming cut 8 bases from V and 5 bases from J; bases unmatched to any gene: 11. The CDR3 is 14 residues long. Germline V gene data show CDR1 as MNHEY and CDR2 as SMNVEV (reference sequence). The CDR3: CASAAVGLGETQYF. CDR3 coding DNA: TGTGCCAGCGCCGCCGTAGGACTAGGTGAGACCCAGTACTTC.

This clone was seen just once. CDR3 sequence reads: CASSEDRDYEQYF. In DNA form, the CDR3 reads TGTGCCAGCAGTGAGGACAGGGACTACGAGCAGTACTTC. The chain is built from TRBV2 and TRBJ2-7; 8 bases line up with TRBD1. CDR1 and CDR2 (germline): SNHLY, FYNNEI. V was pared by 3 bases and J by 3 bases, with 1 base of the junction left unmatched. There are 13 residues in the CDR3.

The genes are TRBV2 and TRBJ2-2; unclear D gene. Between the trimmed V and J ends, which lost 3 bases and 8 bases, there was a span of 10 bases. Looked up from germline, CDR1 is SNHLY and CDR2 is FYNNEI. The CDR3 length is 13 residues. This CDR3 is CASSDHVRGELFF. CDR3 coding DNA: TGTGCCAGCAGTGACCACGTTAGGGGGGAGCTGTTTTTT. The complete variable domain, with remaining parts taken from reference TRBV2 and TRBJ2-2, reads EPEVTQTPSHQVTQMGQEVILRCVPISNHLYFYWYRQILGQKVEFLVSFYNNEISEKSEIFDDQFSVERPDGSNFTLKIRSTKLEDSAMYFCASSDHVRGELFFGEGSRLTVL.

V and J are TRBV27 and TRBJ1-1, with 9 bases that match TRBD1. This CDR3 has 12 amino acids. The V segment lost 4 bases and the J segment 10 bases; nucleotides outside the gene matches: 4. The germline CDR1 and CDR2 sequences are MNHEY and SMNVEV (reference sequence). Here the CDR3 reads CASSSDRGGAFF. CDR3 sequence (DNA): TGTGCCAGCAGTTCCGACAGGGGGGGAGCTTTCTTT.

This CDR3 reads CASSARELIAQHF. Here the CDR3 DNA reads TGTGCCAGTAGTGCCCGGGAGCTTATAGCCCAGCATTTT. The rearrangement joins TRBV19 to TRBJ1-5; D not certain. The CDR3 runs to 13 residues. The V gene's germline CDR1 is LNHDA and CDR2 SQIVND (reference sequence). V lost 5 bases, J lost 11 bases, and 16 bases lay in between. Supplemented by reference TRBV19 and TRBJ1-5, the full variable domain reads DGGITQSPKYLFRKEGQNVTLSCEQNLNHDAMYWYRQDPGQGLRLIYYSQIVNDFQKGDIAEGYSVSREKKESFPLTVTSAQKNPTAFYLCASSARELIAQHFGDGTRLSIL.

With respect to this clone: Other nucleotide sequences from this sample produce the same CDR3. CDR3 bases: TGTGCCAGAAAGGGGCAGCTTGGGGATTATGGCTACACCTTC. It is translated as CARKGQLGDYGYTF. This chain connects TRBV2 to TRBJ1-2, with a tentative D call TRBD1 (5 bases). This CDR3 region has 14 residues. V was trimmed by 9 bases and J by 5 bases, leaving 19 bases between them. Germline lookup yields CDR1 SNHLY and CDR2 FYNNEI.

The chain combines TRBV6-5 with TRBJ1-1; no clear D. In germline, CDR1 is MNHEY, CDR2 SVGAGI. The CDR3 runs to 13 residues. Trimming shortened V by 6 bases and J by 2 bases, and 10 bases separated the two germline ends. In DNA, the CDR3 is TGTGCCAGCAGGAGGGCGGAAAACACTGAAGCTTTCTTT. Protein: CASRRAENTEAFF.

The V gene is TRBV19, the J gene TRBJ2-3; 7 nucleotides match TRBD1. The V segment lost 10 bases and the J segment 1 base; nucleotides outside the gene matches: 11. CDR3 length equals 15 residues. The germline V gene encodes CDR1 LNHDA and CDR2 SQIVND (reference sequence). CDR3 loop: CAISTGSRGTDTQYF. Here the CDR3 DNA reads TGTGCCATTTCGACAGGGAGTAGGGGCACAGATACGCAGTATTTT.

The chain recombines TRBV6-1 with TRBJ2-7; 7 bases are a match to TRBD1. With V trimmed by 4 bases and J by 1 base, 7 bases remained unmatched. The germline gives CDR1 MNHNS, CDR2 SASEGT. This CDR3 has 15 residues. CDR3 residues: CASSGSRDRSYEQYF. Here the CDR3 DNA reads TGTGCCAGCAGTGGGAGCCGGGACAGATCCTACGAGCAGTACTTC.

The chain combines TRBV18 with TRBJ1-1; a possible D gene is TRBD1 (6 bases). Germline CDR1 reads KGHSH; CDR2 reads LQKENI. V lost 6 bases, J lost 5 bases, and 22 bases lay in between. This CDR3 has 16 residues. This CDR3 is CASSLQGTAEGTEAFF. The CDR3 region has the DNA TGTGCCAGCTCGTTACAGGGAACCGCCGAGGGAACTGAAGCTTTCTTT.